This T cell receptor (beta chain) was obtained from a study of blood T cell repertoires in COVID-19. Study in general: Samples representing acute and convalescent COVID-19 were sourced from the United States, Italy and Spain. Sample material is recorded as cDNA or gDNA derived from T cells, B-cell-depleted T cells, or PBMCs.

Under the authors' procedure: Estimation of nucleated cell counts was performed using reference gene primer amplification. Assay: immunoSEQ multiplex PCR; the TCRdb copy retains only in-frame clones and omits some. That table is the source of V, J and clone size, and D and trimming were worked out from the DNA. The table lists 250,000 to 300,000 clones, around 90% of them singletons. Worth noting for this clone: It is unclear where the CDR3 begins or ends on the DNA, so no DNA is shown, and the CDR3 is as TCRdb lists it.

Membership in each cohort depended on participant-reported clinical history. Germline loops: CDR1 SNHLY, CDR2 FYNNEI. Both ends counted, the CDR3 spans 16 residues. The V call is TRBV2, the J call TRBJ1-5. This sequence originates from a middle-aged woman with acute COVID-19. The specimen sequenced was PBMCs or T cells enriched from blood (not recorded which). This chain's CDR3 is CASSTSGGGSNQPQHF.